This TCR beta chain was identified in a study of blood T cell repertoires in COVID-19. The wider study: The United States, Italy and Spain were the sources of the acute and convalescent COVID-19 samples.

Sequencing was performed with immunoSEQ multiplex PCR; in TCRdb, only in-frame clones are kept and a portion is missing. The sample carries roughly 300,000 clones, 80% to 90% recorded once. CDR3 length equals 12 residues. Germline V gene lookup returns CDR1 SGHAT and CDR2 FQNNGV. Trimming shortened V by 1 base and J by 7 bases, and 7 bases separated the two germline ends. The participants were between roughly 18 and 89 years old and came from some 23 US areas. This sequence originates from a woman in her forties with acute COVID-19. Sequences were obtained from PBMCs or T cells enriched from blood (not recorded which). The genes are TRBV11-2 and TRBJ1-1; tentative D call: TRBD1 (6 bases). The CDR3 spells CASSLGGREAFF. The CDR3 DNA reads TGTGCCAGCAGCTTAGGGGGGCGTGAAGCTTTCTTT.